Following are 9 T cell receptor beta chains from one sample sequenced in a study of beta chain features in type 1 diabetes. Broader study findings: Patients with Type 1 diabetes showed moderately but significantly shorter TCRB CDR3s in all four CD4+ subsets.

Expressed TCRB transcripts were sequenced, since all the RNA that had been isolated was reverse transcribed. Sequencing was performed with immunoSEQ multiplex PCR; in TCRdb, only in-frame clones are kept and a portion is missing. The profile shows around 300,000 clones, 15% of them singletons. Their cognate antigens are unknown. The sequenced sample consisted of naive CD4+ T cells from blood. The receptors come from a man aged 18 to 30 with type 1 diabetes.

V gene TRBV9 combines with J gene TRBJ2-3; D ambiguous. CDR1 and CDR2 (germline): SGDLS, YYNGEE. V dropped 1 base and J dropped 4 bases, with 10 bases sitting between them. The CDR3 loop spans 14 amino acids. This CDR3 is CASSVIPAADTQYF. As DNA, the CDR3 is TGTGCCAGCAGCGTAATCCCGGCGGCAGATACGCAGTATTTT.

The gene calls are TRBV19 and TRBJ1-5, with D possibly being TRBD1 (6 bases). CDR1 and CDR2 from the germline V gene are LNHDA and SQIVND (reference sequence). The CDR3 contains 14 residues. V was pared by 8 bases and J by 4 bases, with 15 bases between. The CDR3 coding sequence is TGTGCCAGTTCACAGGGAGGGTTTAATCAGCCCCAGCATTTT. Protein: CASSQGGFNQPQHF. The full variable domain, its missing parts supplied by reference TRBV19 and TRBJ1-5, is DGGITQSPKYLFRKEGQNVTLSCEQNLNHDAMYWYRQDPGQGLRLIYYSQIVNDFQKGDIAEGYSVSREKKESFPLTVTSAQKNPTAFYLCASSQGGFNQPQHFGDGTRLSIL.

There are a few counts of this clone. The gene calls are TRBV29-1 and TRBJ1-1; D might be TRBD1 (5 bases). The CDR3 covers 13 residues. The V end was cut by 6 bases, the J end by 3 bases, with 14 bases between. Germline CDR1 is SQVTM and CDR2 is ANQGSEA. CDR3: CSVHRWGDTEAFF. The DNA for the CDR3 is TGCAGCGTCCACCGATGGGGGGACACTGAAGCTTTCTTT.

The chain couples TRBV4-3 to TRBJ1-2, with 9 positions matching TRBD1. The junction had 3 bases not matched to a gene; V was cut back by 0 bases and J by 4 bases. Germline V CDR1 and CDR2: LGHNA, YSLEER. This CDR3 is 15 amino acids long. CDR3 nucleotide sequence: TGCGCCAGCAGCCAAGAAGGGACAGGGATCTATGGCTACACCTTC. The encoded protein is CASSQEGTGIYGYTF.

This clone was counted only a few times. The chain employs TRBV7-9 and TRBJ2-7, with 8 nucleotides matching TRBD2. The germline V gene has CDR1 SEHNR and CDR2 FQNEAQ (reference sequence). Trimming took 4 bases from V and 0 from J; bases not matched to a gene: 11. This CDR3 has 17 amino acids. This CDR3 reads CASSSRQGSGGSYEQYF. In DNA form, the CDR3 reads TGTGCCAGCAGCTCCCGTCAGGGGAGCGGGGGCTCCTACGAGCAGTACTTC.

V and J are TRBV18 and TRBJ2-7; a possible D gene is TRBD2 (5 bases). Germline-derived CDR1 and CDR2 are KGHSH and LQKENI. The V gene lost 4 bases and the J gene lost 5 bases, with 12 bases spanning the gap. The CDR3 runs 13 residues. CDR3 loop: CASSLHTSDEQYF. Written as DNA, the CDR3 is TGTGCCAGCTCACTACACACTAGTGACGAGCAGTACTTC.

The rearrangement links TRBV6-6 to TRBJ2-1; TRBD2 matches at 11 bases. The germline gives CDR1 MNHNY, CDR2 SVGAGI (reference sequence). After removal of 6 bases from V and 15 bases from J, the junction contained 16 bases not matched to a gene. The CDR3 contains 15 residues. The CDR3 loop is CASSHPTSGKESSFF. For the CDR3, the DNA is TGTGCCAGCAGCCACCCGACTAGCGGGAAGGAGAGTTCGTTCTTC.

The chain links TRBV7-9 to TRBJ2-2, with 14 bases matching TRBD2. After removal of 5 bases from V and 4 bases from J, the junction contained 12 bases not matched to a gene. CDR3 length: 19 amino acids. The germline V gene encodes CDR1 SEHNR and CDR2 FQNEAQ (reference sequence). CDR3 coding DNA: TGTGCCAGCAGCCCCCCCGGACTAGCGGGGGGTACGCGCACCGGGGAGCTGTTTTTT. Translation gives CASSPPGLAGGTRTGELFF. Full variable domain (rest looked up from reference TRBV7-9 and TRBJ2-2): DTGVSQNPRHKITKRGQNVTFRCDPISEHNRLYWYRQTLGQGPEFLTYFQNEAQLEKSRLLSDRFSAERPKGSFSTLEIQRTEQGDSAMYLCASSPPGLAGGTRTGELFFGEGSRLTVL.

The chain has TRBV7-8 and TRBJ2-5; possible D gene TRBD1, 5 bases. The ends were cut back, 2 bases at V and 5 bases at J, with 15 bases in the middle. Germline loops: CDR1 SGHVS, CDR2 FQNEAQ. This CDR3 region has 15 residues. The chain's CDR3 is CASSLKRGLWETQYF. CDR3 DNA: TGTGCCAGCAGCTTAAAAAGGGGATTATGGGAGACCCAGTACTTC.